These T cell receptor beta chains were read from a single sample in a study of T cell responses to AZD1222 COVID-19 vaccine. Data came from immunoSEQ multiplex PCR; TCRdb stores just in-frame clones and leaves some out. The sample lists roughly 120,000 clones; approximately 85% were seen once. The sequencing here drew on peripheral blood, taken 28 days after the second AZD1222 dose. These receptors originate from an adult who received the AZD1222 COVID-19 vaccine. Both conserved end residues are part of each CDR3. The order of the fields is J gene, V gene, D gene, clone size, CDR3 protein, CDR3 DNA. A D gene is named only where the DNA matches it firmly. A clone size is listed for some rows: how often the clone was seen (once, few, many), or a class if it is expanded.

j_call: TRBJ2-2; v_call: TRBV7-2; d_call: TRBD2; clone_size: -; cdr3_aa: CASSFLAGDTGELFF; cdr3_nt: TGTGCCAGCAGCTTCCTAGCGGGGGACACCGGGGAGCTGTTTTTT
j_call: TRBJ1-2; v_call: TRBV5-6; d_call: -; clone_size: -; cdr3_aa: CASSSVQGRGGYTF; cdr3_nt: TGTGCCAGCAGCTCGGTTCAGGGGCGCGGTGGCTACACCTTC
j_call: TRBJ2-1; v_call: TRBV7-9; d_call: TRBD2; clone_size: -; cdr3_aa: CASSTRTRSGFNEQFF; cdr3_nt: TGTGCCAGCAGCACTAGGACTAGATCGGGTTTCAATGAGCAGTTCTTC
j_call: TRBJ1-3; v_call: TRBV24-1; d_call: -; clone_size: -; cdr3_aa: CATRDGDPGNTIYF; cdr3_nt: TGTGCCACCAGGGACGGAGACCCTGGAAACACCATATATTTT
j_call: TRBJ2-5; v_call: TRBV24-1; d_call: -; clone_size: -; cdr3_aa: CATSDRETQYF; cdr3_nt: TGTGCCACCAGTGATAGGGAGACCCAGTACTTC
j_call: TRBJ1-3; v_call: TRBV9; d_call: -; clone_size: -; cdr3_aa: CASSVGWGVGNTIYF; cdr3_nt: TGTGCCAGCAGCGTTGGTTGGGGGGTCGGAAACACCATATATTTT
j_call: TRBJ2-7; v_call: TRBV3-1/TRBV3-2; d_call: TRBD1; clone_size: -; cdr3_aa: CASSYPGQGMSEQYF; cdr3_nt: TGTGCCAGCAGCTATCCGGGACAGGGGATGAGCGAGCAGTACTTC
j_call: TRBJ2-7; v_call: TRBV7-9; d_call: -; clone_size: -; cdr3_aa: CASSWVSYEQYF; cdr3_nt: TGTGCCAGCAGCTGGGTCTCCTACGAGCAGTACTTC
j_call: TRBJ1-1; v_call: TRBV6-6; d_call: -; clone_size: -; cdr3_aa: CASSHGFYGQTTMNTEAFF; cdr3_nt: TGTGCCAGCAGTCATGGGTTTTACGGACAGACTACAATGAACACTGAAGCTTTCTTT
j_call: TRBJ1-3; v_call: TRBV12-3/TRBV12-4; d_call: -; clone_size: many; cdr3_aa: CASSLRLNTIYF; cdr3_nt: TGTGCCAGCAGTTTGAGACTCAACACCATATATTTT
j_call: TRBJ1-2; v_call: TRBV9; d_call: -; clone_size: medium-sized; cdr3_aa: CASSSREGGGYTF; cdr3_nt: TGTGCCAGCAGCTCCCGGGAGGGGGGCGGCTACACCTTC
j_call: TRBJ1-5; v_call: TRBV19; d_call: -; clone_size: once; cdr3_aa: CASSQNINQPQHF; cdr3_nt: TGTGCCAGTAGTCAGAATATCAATCAGCCCCAGCATTTT
j_call: TRBJ1-1; v_call: TRBV29-1; d_call: TRBD1; clone_size: -; cdr3_aa: CSAQGGLMNTEAFF; cdr3_nt: TGCAGCGCACAGGGGGGTCTAATGAACACTGAAGCTTTCTTT
j_call: TRBJ1-5; v_call: TRBV6-2/TRBV6-3; d_call: -; clone_size: few; cdr3_aa: CASSSKQGTPPNQPQHF; cdr3_nt: TGTGCCAGCAGCTCGAAACAGGGAACCCCCCCGAATCAGCCCCAGCATTTT
j_call: TRBJ1-2; v_call: TRBV6-6; d_call: -; clone_size: -; cdr3_aa: CASSYGRAGTNYGYTF; cdr3_nt: TGTGCCAGCAGTTACGGGCGGGCAGGCACTAACTATGGCTACACCTTC
j_call: TRBJ1-2; v_call: TRBV6-2/TRBV6-3; d_call: TRBD1; clone_size: once; cdr3_aa: CASSYPETGGDYTF; cdr3_nt: TGTGCCAGCAGTTACCCCGAGACAGGGGGTGACTACACCTTC
j_call: TRBJ1-6; v_call: TRBV7-9; d_call: TRBD1; clone_size: -; cdr3_aa: CASSARQGPPLHF; cdr3_nt: TGTGCCAGCAGCGCCCGACAGGGTCCACCCCTCCACTTT
j_call: TRBJ1-1; v_call: TRBV19; d_call: -; clone_size: -; cdr3_aa: CASSIAVLGTEAFF; cdr3_nt: TGTGCCAGTAGTATAGCGGTGCTGGGGACTGAAGCTTTCTTT
j_call: TRBJ2-4; v_call: TRBV5-6; d_call: -; clone_size: once; cdr3_aa: CASSRDGEGAGRADF; cdr3_nt: TGTGCCAGCAGCCGCGACGGGGAGGGGGCCGGTCGGGCGGACTTC
j_call: TRBJ2-7; v_call: TRBV10-3; d_call: -; clone_size: -; cdr3_aa: CAISDKGGFSEQYF; cdr3_nt: TGTGCCATCAGTGATAAAGGGGGTTTTTCCGAGCAGTACTTC
j_call: TRBJ1-2; v_call: TRBV5-1; d_call: -; clone_size: -; cdr3_aa: CASSPQGNTYGYTF; cdr3_nt: TGCGCCAGCAGCCCGCAGGGGAACACCTATGGCTACACCTTC
j_call: TRBJ1-4; v_call: TRBV7-9; d_call: -; clone_size: -; cdr3_aa: CASSSFSLANEKLFF; cdr3_nt: TGTGCCAGCAGCTCCTTCAGCCTGGCTAATGAAAAACTGTTTTTT
j_call: TRBJ1-2; v_call: TRBV6-5; d_call: TRBD1; clone_size: -; cdr3_aa: CASRQQGDYGYTF; cdr3_nt: TGTGCCAGCAGACAACAGGGGGATTATGGCTACACCTTC
j_call: TRBJ2-7; v_call: TRBV5-6; d_call: -; clone_size: once; cdr3_aa: CASSITPGAYEQYF; cdr3_nt: TGTGCCAGCAGCATTACCCCTGGGGCCTACGAGCAGTACTTC
j_call: TRBJ1-2; v_call: TRBV28; d_call: -; clone_size: -; cdr3_aa: CASSAGYGYTF; cdr3_nt: TGTGCCAGCAGTGCTGGATATGGCTACACCTTC
j_call: TRBJ2-3; v_call: TRBV5-1; d_call: TRBD2; clone_size: -; cdr3_aa: CASSPGGPVSADTQYF; cdr3_nt: TGCGCCAGCAGCCCGGGGGGGCCGGTTTCTGCAGATACGCAGTATTTT
j_call: TRBJ1-1; v_call: TRBV5-4; d_call: TRBD1; clone_size: -; cdr3_aa: CASSYNRGGTEAFF; cdr3_nt: TGTGCCAGCAGCTACAACAGGGGTGGGACTGAAGCTTTCTTT
j_call: TRBJ1-1; v_call: TRBV3-1/TRBV3-2; d_call: -; clone_size: -; cdr3_aa: CASSPASGYTEAFF; cdr3_nt: TGTGCCAGCAGCCCCGCCAGTGGGTACACTGAAGCTTTCTTT
j_call: TRBJ1-6; v_call: TRBV7-2; d_call: -; clone_size: -; cdr3_aa: CASSNVQGGDSPLHF; cdr3_nt: TGTGCCAGCAGCAATGTACAGGGCGGGGATTCACCCCTCCACTTT
j_call: TRBJ1-1; v_call: TRBV6-5; d_call: -; clone_size: -; cdr3_aa: CASSYADRMNTEAFF; cdr3_nt: TGTGCCAGCAGTTACGCCGACAGGATGAACACTGAAGCTTTCTTT
j_call: TRBJ1-2; v_call: TRBV7-2; d_call: -; clone_size: -; cdr3_aa: CAGGGDLYGYTF; cdr3_nt: TGTGCCGGGGGCGGGGACCTCTATGGCTACACCTTC